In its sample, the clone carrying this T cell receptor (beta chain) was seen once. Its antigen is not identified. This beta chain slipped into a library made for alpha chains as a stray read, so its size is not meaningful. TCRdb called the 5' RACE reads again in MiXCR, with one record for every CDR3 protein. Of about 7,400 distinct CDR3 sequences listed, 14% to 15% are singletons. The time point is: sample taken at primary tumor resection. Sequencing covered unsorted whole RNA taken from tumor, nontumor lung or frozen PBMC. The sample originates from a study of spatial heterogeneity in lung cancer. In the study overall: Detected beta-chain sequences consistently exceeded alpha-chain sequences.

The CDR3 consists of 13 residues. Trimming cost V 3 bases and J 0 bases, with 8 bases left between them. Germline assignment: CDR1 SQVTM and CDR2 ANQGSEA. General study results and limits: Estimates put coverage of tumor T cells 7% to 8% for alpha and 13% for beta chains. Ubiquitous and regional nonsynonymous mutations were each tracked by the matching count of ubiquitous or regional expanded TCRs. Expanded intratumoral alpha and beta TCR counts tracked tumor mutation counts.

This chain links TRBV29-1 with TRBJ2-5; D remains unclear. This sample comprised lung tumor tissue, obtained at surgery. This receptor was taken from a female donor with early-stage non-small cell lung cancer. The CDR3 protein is CSVDRHDQETQYF. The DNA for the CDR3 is TGCAGCGTTGACCGACATGACCAAGAGACCCAGTACTTC.